The rows below give T cell receptor beta chains drawn from one sample of a study of T cell changes during pregnancy in multiple sclerosis. Measured with immunoSEQ multiplex PCR; TCRdb has only the in-frame clones, and not every one. The sample contains roughly 48,000 clones, about 92% of which appear only once. The sequencing here drew on CD4+ T cells from peripheral blood mononuclear cells, taken in the second trimester of pregnancy. The receptors here all came from a female donor in good health, enrolled as a control in a pregnancy study. Each CDR3 is given with its conserved first and last residue. D genes are given only for firm matches. Clone size is shown for a subset of rows, as once, few, many or a class of expanded clone.

CDR3aa: CASSDEGARGEQYF
CDR3nt: TGTGCCAGCAGTGACGAGGGGGCGCGAGGCGAGCAGTACTTC
abundance: .
d_gene: TRBD1
j_gene: TRBJ2-7
v_gene: TRBV6-5

CDR3aa: CASSPEEANTEAFF
CDR3nt: TGCGCCAGCAGCCCGGAGGAGGCGAACACTGAAGCTTTCTTT
abundance: .
d_gene: .
j_gene: TRBJ1-1
v_gene: TRBV5-1

CDR3aa: CAWNLAGRTSTDTQYF
CDR3nt: TGTGCCTGGAATCTTGCCGGGAGAACTAGCACAGATACGCAGTATTTT
abundance: .
d_gene: .
j_gene: TRBJ2-3
v_gene: TRBV30

CDR3aa: CASTLPGGGIQYF
CDR3nt: TGTGCCAGCACCCTCCCGGGGGGCGGCATTCAGTACTTC
abundance: .
d_gene: .
j_gene: TRBJ2-4
v_gene: TRBV28

CDR3aa: CASSSRPSMANYGYTF
CDR3nt: TGTGCCAGCAGCTCCAGGCCCTCGATGGCTAACTATGGCTACACCTTC
abundance: .
d_gene: .
j_gene: TRBJ1-2
v_gene: TRBV7-2

CDR3aa: CASSPTTGGSGNTIYF
CDR3nt: TGCGCCAGCAGCCCTACTACGGGGGGTTCTGGAAACACCATATATTTT
abundance: .
d_gene: .
j_gene: TRBJ1-3
v_gene: TRBV4-3

CDR3aa: CASSDRGQFYGYTF
CDR3nt: TGTGCCAGCTCCGACAGGGGGCAGTTCTATGGCTACACCTTC
abundance: .
d_gene: TRBD1
j_gene: TRBJ1-2
v_gene: TRBV18

CDR3aa: CASSSGTSGNRETQYF
CDR3nt: TGTGCCAGTAGCTCCGGGACTAGCGGGAATCGGGAGACCCAGTACTTC
abundance: .
d_gene: TRBD2
j_gene: TRBJ2-5
v_gene: TRBV19

CDR3aa: CASSSLGGVNTEAFF
CDR3nt: TGTGCCAGCAGTTCCTTGGGCGGGGTGAACACTGAAGCTTTCTTT
abundance: .
d_gene: .
j_gene: TRBJ1-1
v_gene: TRBV27

CDR3aa: CASSVEGSGEQYF
CDR3nt: TGTGCCAGCAGCGTAGAGGGGTCTGGAGAGCAGTACTTC
abundance: once
d_gene: .
j_gene: TRBJ2-7
v_gene: TRBV9

CDR3aa: CASSFSSSREGYNEQFF
CDR3nt: TGCGCCAGCAGCTTTTCTAGTAGTCGGGAGGGGTACAATGAGCAGTTCTTC
abundance: .
d_gene: TRBD2
j_gene: TRBJ2-1
v_gene: TRBV5-1

CDR3aa: CASSEAGVHEQYF
CDR3nt: TGTGCCAGCAGTGAGGCAGGGGTTCACGAGCAGTACTTC
abundance: .
d_gene: .
j_gene: TRBJ2-7
v_gene: TRBV25-1

CDR3aa: CASSQTTGTGVSYEQYF
CDR3nt: TGTGCCAGCAGCCAAACCACCGGGACAGGGGTGTCCTACGAGCAGTACTTC
abundance: .
d_gene: TRBD1
j_gene: TRBJ2-7
v_gene: TRBV4-2

CDR3aa: CASSQAGLVTYEQYF
CDR3nt: TGCGCCAGCAGCCAAGCAGGACTGGTTACCTACGAGCAGTACTTC
abundance: once
d_gene: .
j_gene: TRBJ2-7
v_gene: TRBV4-1

CDR3aa: CASGLYSDEQYF
CDR3nt: TGTGCCAGCGGACTCTACTCGGACGAGCAGTACTTC
abundance: .
d_gene: .
j_gene: TRBJ2-7
v_gene: TRBV28

CDR3aa: CASGSASQGDTQYF
CDR3nt: TGTGCTAGTGGCTCAGCATCCCAGGGGGATACGCAGTATTTT
abundance: .
d_gene: .
j_gene: TRBJ2-3
v_gene: TRBV12-5

CDR3aa: CASSSTGHNSPLHF
CDR3nt: TGTGCCAGCAGTTCGACAGGGCATAATTCACCCCTCCACTTT
abundance: .
d_gene: TRBD1
j_gene: TRBJ1-6
v_gene: TRBV28

CDR3aa: CASSLVAGATDTQYF
CDR3nt: TGTGCCAGCAGCTTGGTAGCGGGGGCCACAGATACGCAGTATTTT
abundance: .
d_gene: TRBD2
j_gene: TRBJ2-3
v_gene: TRBV11-3

CDR3aa: CASSVAGTSGSYEQYF
CDR3nt: TGTGCCAGCAGTGTAGCCGGGACTAGCGGTTCTTACGAGCAGTACTTC
abundance: .
d_gene: TRBD2
j_gene: TRBJ2-7
v_gene: TRBV28

CDR3aa: CASSVDEGWTDWRMANVLTF
CDR3nt: TGTGCCAGCAGCGTAGATGAAGGGTGGACTGACTGGCGTATGGCCAACGTCCTGACTTTC
abundance: .
d_gene: .
j_gene: TRBJ2-6
v_gene: TRBV9

CDR3aa: CASSLAGLRGETQYF
CDR3nt: TGTGCCAGCTCATTAGCGGGACTCCGGGGGGAGACCCAGTACTTC
abundance: .
d_gene: TRBD2
j_gene: TRBJ2-5
v_gene: TRBV18

CDR3aa: CASSWPSGLQTDTQYF
CDR3nt: TGTGCCAGCAGCTGGCCCAGCGGGCTTCAAACAGATACGCAGTATTTT
abundance: once
d_gene: .
j_gene: TRBJ2-3
v_gene: TRBV9

CDR3aa: CASRRQSLHTTNEKLFF
CDR3nt: TGTGCCAGCAGACGACAGAGCCTACATACAACTAATGAAAAACTGTTTTTT
abundance: .
d_gene: .
j_gene: TRBJ1-4
v_gene: TRBV27

CDR3aa: CASTLGTRGRTDTQYF
CDR3nt: TGTGCCAGTACCCTTGGGACAAGGGGACGGACAGATACGCAGTATTTT
abundance: once
d_gene: .
j_gene: TRBJ2-3
v_gene: TRBV19

CDR3aa: CARPPGLPEKLFF
CDR3nt: TGTGCCAGACCCCCGGGACTCCCTGAAAAACTGTTTTTT
abundance: .
d_gene: .
j_gene: TRBJ1-4
v_gene: TRBV27

CDR3aa: CASSRDRLYEQYF
CDR3nt: TGTGCCAGCAGCCGGGACAGACTATACGAGCAGTACTTC
abundance: .
d_gene: TRBD1
j_gene: TRBJ2-7
v_gene: TRBV7-2

CDR3aa: CAWSVQGIGDTIYF
CDR3nt: TGTGCCTGGAGTGTTCAGGGAATTGGTGACACCATATATTTT
abundance: .
d_gene: .
j_gene: TRBJ1-3
v_gene: TRBV30

CDR3aa: CASTLGHRIEQPQHF
CDR3nt: TGTGCCAGCACCCTGGGACACCGGATTGAACAGCCCCAGCATTTT
abundance: .
d_gene: .
j_gene: TRBJ1-5
v_gene: TRBV28

CDR3aa: CASRPGQGRYGYTF
CDR3nt: TGTGCCAGTAGGCCGGGACAGGGCCGGTATGGCTACACCTTC
abundance: .
d_gene: TRBD1
j_gene: TRBJ1-2
v_gene: TRBV19

CDR3aa: CASSFRGKGTGNTIYF
CDR3nt: TGTGCCAGCAGCTTCAGGGGGAAAGGGACTGGAAACACCATATATTTT
abundance: .
d_gene: TRBD1
j_gene: TRBJ1-3
v_gene: TRBV5-5

CDR3aa: CASSLWTSSYNEQFF
CDR3nt: TGTGCCAGCAGCCTATGGACTAGCAGCTACAATGAGCAGTTCTTC
abundance: .
d_gene: TRBD2
j_gene: TRBJ2-1
v_gene: TRBV11-1

CDR3aa: CASSPGGLSNQPQHF
CDR3nt: TGTGCCAGCTCCCCGGGGGGTTTGAGCAATCAGCCCCAGCATTTT
abundance: .
d_gene: .
j_gene: TRBJ1-5
v_gene: TRBV18

CDR3aa: CSVVAGTSINEQFF
CDR3nt: TGCAGCGTTGTGGCTGGGACTAGCATCAATGAGCAGTTCTTC
abundance: .
d_gene: TRBD2
j_gene: TRBJ2-1
v_gene: TRBV29-1

CDR3aa: CASSFRGDRGYNEQFF
CDR3nt: TGTGCCAGCAGCTTCAGAGGGGACAGGGGGTACAATGAGCAGTTCTTC
abundance: .
d_gene: TRBD1
j_gene: TRBJ2-1
v_gene: TRBV11-3

CDR3aa: CASSLGDSGGEKLFF
CDR3nt: TGTGCCAGCAGCTTGGGAGATTCGGGGGGTGAAAAACTGTTTTTT
abundance: .
d_gene: .
j_gene: TRBJ1-4
v_gene: TRBV5-5

CDR3aa: CASSYRGKAFF
CDR3nt: TGTGCCAGCAGTTATAGAGGAAAAGCTTTCTTT
abundance: .
d_gene: .
j_gene: TRBJ1-1
v_gene: TRBV6-5

CDR3aa: CASSLWAINTGELFF
CDR3nt: TGTGCCAGCAGCTTATGGGCTATTAACACCGGGGAGCTGTTTTTT
abundance: .
d_gene: .
j_gene: TRBJ2-2
v_gene: TRBV7-9

CDR3aa: CASSLAGRGEQYF
CDR3nt: TGTGCCAGCAGCTTAGCGGGGCGGGGGGAGCAGTACTTC
abundance: .
d_gene: TRBD2
j_gene: TRBJ2-7
v_gene: TRBV11-2

CDR3aa: CASTVSSDTEAFF
CDR3nt: TGTGCCAGCACGGTGAGTTCGGACACTGAAGCTTTCTTT
abundance: .
d_gene: .
j_gene: TRBJ1-1
v_gene: TRBV2

CDR3aa: CASTPLPGLGNNEQFF
CDR3nt: TGTGCCAGCACCCCTCTACCGGGACTAGGGAATAATGAGCAGTTCTTC
abundance: .
d_gene: TRBD2
j_gene: TRBJ2-1
v_gene: TRBV28

CDR3aa: CASSGAAGGETQYF
CDR3nt: TGTGCCAGCAGTGGGGCGGCGGGGGGAGAGACCCAGTACTTC
abundance: .
d_gene: TRBD2
j_gene: TRBJ2-5
v_gene: TRBV2

CDR3aa: CASSRDRDRGGFYGYTF
CDR3nt: TGCGCCAGCAGCCGAGACCGGGACAGGGGTGGGTTTTATGGCTACACCTTC
abundance: .
d_gene: TRBD1
j_gene: TRBJ1-2
v_gene: TRBV10-1

CDR3aa: CASSPQASYNEQFF
CDR3nt: TGTGCCAGCAGTCCACAGGCCTCCTACAATGAGCAGTTCTTC
abundance: once
d_gene: .
j_gene: TRBJ2-1
v_gene: TRBV28

CDR3aa: CASSMGVPYNEQFF
CDR3nt: TGTGCCAGTAGTATGGGCGTTCCCTACAATGAGCAGTTCTTC
abundance: .
d_gene: .
j_gene: TRBJ2-1
v_gene: TRBV19

CDR3aa: CASSLVTLTGGGYNYGYTF
CDR3nt: TGTGCCAGCAGCTTAGTAACCCTGACAGGGGGGGGATATAACTATGGCTACACCTTC
abundance: .
d_gene: TRBD1
j_gene: TRBJ1-2
v_gene: TRBV11-1

CDR3aa: CASSLNLYGYTF
CDR3nt: TGTGCCAGCAGTTTAAATTTATATGGCTACACCTTC
abundance: .
d_gene: .
j_gene: TRBJ1-2
v_gene: TRBV28

CDR3aa: CASSPSREQYF
CDR3nt: TGTGCCAGCAGCCCCTCTCGCGAGCAGTACTTC
abundance: .
d_gene: .
j_gene: TRBJ2-7
v_gene: TRBV28

CDR3aa: CASSSWTGGRTNEKLFF
CDR3nt: TGTGCCAGCAGCTCTTGGACAGGGGGAAGGACTAATGAAAAACTGTTTTTT
abundance: few
d_gene: TRBD1
j_gene: TRBJ1-4
v_gene: TRBV7-9

CDR3aa: CASSHAGQGGHTDTQYF
CDR3nt: TGCGCCAGCAGCCATGCCGGACAGGGTGGTCACACAGATACGCAGTATTTT
abundance: .
d_gene: TRBD1
j_gene: TRBJ2-3
v_gene: TRBV4-1

CDR3aa: CASSLSGRTGGNSYNSPLHF
CDR3nt: TGTGCCAGCAGCTTAAGTGGTCGGACAGGGGGAAACTCCTATAATTCACCCCTCCACTTT
abundance: .
d_gene: TRBD1
j_gene: TRBJ1-6
v_gene: TRBV7-6

CDR3aa: CASSRLEGPEETQYF
CDR3nt: TGTGCCAGCAGTAGACTAGAGGGGCCCGAAGAGACCCAGTACTTC
abundance: .
d_gene: .
j_gene: TRBJ2-5
v_gene: TRBV2

CDR3aa: CASSPALAGVVSEQYF
CDR3nt: TGTGCCAGCAGCCCCGCTCTGGCGGGAGTGGTTTCCGAGCAGTACTTC
abundance: few
d_gene: TRBD2
j_gene: TRBJ2-7
v_gene: TRBV7-2

CDR3aa: CASSVGGGNSGNTIYF
CDR3nt: TGTGCCAGCAGCGTAGGGGGAGGGAACTCTGGAAACACCATATATTTT
abundance: .
d_gene: .
j_gene: TRBJ1-3
v_gene: TRBV9

CDR3aa: CASSYRNRATDTQYF
CDR3nt: TGTGCCAGCAGTTACCGAAACAGGGCGACAGATACGCAGTATTTT
abundance: .
d_gene: .
j_gene: TRBJ2-3
v_gene: TRBV6-5

CDR3aa: CASSSSGSREQYF
CDR3nt: TGTGCCAGCTCGTCTAGCGGGAGCCGCGAGCAGTACTTC
abundance: .
d_gene: TRBD2
j_gene: TRBJ2-7
v_gene: TRBV18

CDR3aa: CASSPPIIAGVYEQYF
CDR3nt: TGCGCCAGCAGTCCCCCCATTATAGCGGGAGTTTACGAGCAGTACTTC
abundance: .
d_gene: TRBD2
j_gene: TRBJ2-7
v_gene: TRBV4-1

CDR3aa: CASRSGPTDTQYF
CDR3nt: TGTGCCAGCAGGAGCGGACCCACAGATACGCAGTATTTT
abundance: .
d_gene: .
j_gene: TRBJ2-3
v_gene: TRBV2

CDR3aa: CASSLTVYEQYF
CDR3nt: TGTGCCAGCAGTTTAACAGTCTACGAGCAGTACTTC
abundance: .
d_gene: .
j_gene: TRBJ2-7
v_gene: TRBV28

CDR3aa: CASSIDCSYEQYF
CDR3nt: TGTGCCAGCAGCATCGACTGCTCATACGAGCAGTACTTC
abundance: .
d_gene: .
j_gene: TRBJ2-7
v_gene: TRBV21-1

CDR3aa: CASRHAAIRKGGNTEAFF
CDR3nt: TGTGCCAGCAGACACGCAGCAATCAGGAAAGGTGGGAACACTGAAGCTTTCTTT
abundance: .
d_gene: .
j_gene: TRBJ1-1
v_gene: TRBV27